This entry lists 21 T cell receptor beta chains sequenced from one sample in a study of STAT3 mutations in large granular lymphocyte leukemia. Points from the study as a whole: At least one immunodominant TCR beta clonotype appeared in every T-cell large granular lymphocyte leukemia patient.

The repertoire was sequenced with immunoSEQ multiplex PCR; TCRdb's copy has only in-frame clones and lacks some. This table holds approximately 27,000 clones, about 83% found once. These receptors have no identified antigens. Sequencing was carried out using peripheral blood mononuclear cells. All receptors derive from a woman in her 50s with T-cell large granular lymphocyte leukemia. Some clones in this sample may be carry-over from other donors' samples.

There are a few counts of this clone. The chain carries TRBV29-1 and TRBJ1-1; the D is unclear. Germline values: CDR1 SQVTM, CDR2 ANQGSEA. V lost 5 bases and J 2 bases, leaving 9 bases between the germline ends. The CDR3 consists of 12 residues. CDR3 amino acids: CSVTRTNTEAFF. The CDR3, as DNA: TGCAGCGTTACCAGGACCAACACTGAAGCTTTCTTT.

The chain links TRBV5-4 to TRBJ1-1; D is uncertain. Germline V CDR1 and CDR2: SGHNT, YYREEE (reference sequence). CDR3 length: 12 residues. The V and J ends lost 4 bases and 1 base respectively, with 5 bases between them. The DNA of the CDR3 is TGTGCCAGCAGCCGACAGAACACTGAAGCTTTCTTT. It translates to CASSRQNTEAFF. The whole variable domain, remainder taken from reference TRBV5-4 and TRBJ1-1, is ETGVTQSPTHLIKTRGQQVTLRCSSQSGHNTVSWYQQALGQGPQFIFQYYREEENGRGNFPPRFSGLQFPNYSSELNVNALELDDSALYLCASSRQNTEAFFGQGTRLTVV.

The CDR3: CASSLNPYNEQFF. In nucleotides, the CDR3 is TGTGCCAGCAGCTTGAACCCCTACAATGAGCAGTTCTTC. The chain has TRBV5-6 and TRBJ2-1; D is unclear. The V end lost 1 base, the J end lost 2 bases, and 4 bases lay between the germline ends. This CDR3 is built from 13 residues. CDR1 is SGHDT, CDR2 YYEEEE, per germline.

This clone was observed once. This chain joins TRBV7-8 and TRBJ2-5, with 9 bases matching TRBD1. Germline V gene sequence: CDR1 SGHVS, CDR2 FQNEAQ. V shed 2 bases, J shed 7 bases, and the junction held 5 bases outside the gene matches. This CDR3 region has 14 residues. The CDR3 coding sequence is TGTGCCAGCAGCTTAAGGGACAGGGATGGGACCCAGTACTTC. It encodes CASSLRDRDGTQYF.

V gene TRBV19 combines with J gene TRBJ1-2, with D unclear. Looked up from germline, CDR1 is LNHDA and CDR2 is SQIVND (reference sequence). V lost 2 bases, J lost 1 base, and 8 bases lay in between. CDR3 size: 14 residues. The CDR3 region has the DNA TGTGCCAGTAGTATAATCGCTGATAACTATGGCTACACCTTC. Protein: CASSIIADNYGYTF.

This sequence joins TRBV9 and TRBJ2-5, with 8 bases that match TRBD2. The length of the CDR3 is 17 residues. Per germline, CDR1 SGDLS and CDR2 YYNGEE. V lost 0 bases and J lost 0; bases outside the gene matches: 7. CDR3 coding DNA: TGTGCCAGCAGCGTAGGGGCCCTAGCGGGCCACCAAGAGACCCAGTACTTC. Its protein is CASSVGALAGHQETQYF.

The gene calls are TRBV23-1 and TRBJ1-4; D is unclear. TRBV23-1 is treated as an ORF (open reading frame) with a function not yet certain. V was shortened by 8 bases and J by 7 bases, with 14 bases between the two germline ends. This CDR3 is built from 13 residues. Written as DNA, the CDR3 is TGCGCCAGCCGTAATCCTGGGAGTGAAAAACTGTTTTTT. Its translation is CASRNPGSEKLFF.

The chain carries TRBV4-1 and TRBJ1-5, with a weak D call TRBD1 (5 bases). V gave up 2 bases and J gave up 6 bases, with 14 bases separating them. This CDR3 has 15 amino acids. Germline loops: CDR1 MGHRA, CDR2 YSYEKL. The CDR3 loop is CASSQSQRGGQPQHF. The CDR3 nucleotides are TGCGCCAGCAGCCAATCCCAGCGGGGCGGTCAGCCCCAGCATTTT.

This chain joins TRBV6-6 and TRBJ2-2, with 10 bases that match TRBD2. The CDR3 loop spans 15 amino acids. After removal of 4 bases from V and 8 bases from J, the junction contained 7 bases not matched to a gene. Germline loops: CDR1 MNHNY, CDR2 SVGAGI (reference sequence). For the CDR3, the DNA is TGTGCCAGCAGTTTTTTCCCGGGACTAGCGGGGGAGCTGTTTTTT. This encodes CASSFFPGLAGELFF.

V is TRBV12-5 and J is TRBJ2-5, with D unresolved. The germline V and J ends were trimmed by 0 bases and 4 bases, with 9 bases remaining between them. The CDR3 contains 14 residues. Germline V gene data show CDR1 as LGHNT and CDR2 as FRNRAP. CDR3 region: CASGLVRKGETQYF. For the CDR3, the DNA is TGTGCTAGTGGTTTGGTACGAAAGGGAGAGACCCAGTACTTC.

This clone occurred once. The chain carries TRBV18 and TRBJ2-5; 8 bases match TRBD2. The CDR3 spans 16 residues. V dropped 3 bases and J dropped 2; count of bases not matched to a gene: 8. Looked up from germline, CDR1 is KGHSH and CDR2 is LQKENI. CDR3 loop: CASSPPRLALQETQYF. DNA for the CDR3: TGTGCCAGCTCACCCCCGCGACTAGCGCTTCAAGAGACCCAGTACTTC.

The chain couples TRBV19 to TRBJ2-3; D possibly matches TRBD1 or TRBD2 (5 bases each). This CDR3 has 17 amino acids. With 0 bases removed from V and 2 bases from J, the gap between germline ends came to 15 bases. Germline V gene lookup returns CDR1 LNHDA and CDR2 SQIVND (reference sequence). This chain's CDR3 is CASSIDSGYGTTDTQYF. The CDR3 DNA sequence: TGTGCCAGTAGTATAGATTCTGGTTATGGGACCACAGATACGCAGTATTTT.

This rearrangement joins TRBV5-4 to TRBJ2-7, with D possibly TRBD2 on 5 matching bases. The CDR3 consists of 17 residues. The V end lost 0 bases, the J end lost 3 bases, and 19 bases lay between the germline ends. Germline CDR1 reads SGHNT; CDR2 reads YYREEE (reference sequence). CDR3 sequence reads: CASSLAGLGKRVYEQYF. The CDR3 DNA reads as TGTGCCAGCAGCTTGGCGGGCTTGGGGAAGAGGGTCTACGAGCAGTACTTC.

The chain combines TRBV28 with TRBJ2-7, with D hard to call. This CDR3 is 12 amino acids long. Germline CDR1 MDHEN, CDR2 SYDVKM. Trimming stripped 5 bases from V and 3 bases from J, with 8 bases between. The CDR3 region is CASSRLFYEQYF. The DNA of the CDR3 is TGTGCCAGCAGTCGTTTGTTCTACGAGCAGTACTTC.

The chain couples TRBV29-1 to TRBJ1-1; maybe TRBD1 (5 bases). The CDR3 consists of 12 residues. Per germline, CDR1 SQVTM and CDR2 ANQGSEA. The V end lost 6 bases, the J end lost 10 bases, and 18 bases lay between the germline ends. CDR3 residues: CSVGGPTLGAFF. Here the CDR3 DNA reads TGCAGCGTCGGGGGACCGACGCTTGGAGCTTTCTTT.

This chain connects TRBV18 to TRBJ2-1, with 9 bases aligning to TRBD2. V shed 0 bases, J shed 7 bases, and the junction held 16 bases outside the gene matches. This CDR3 is 19 amino acids long. Germline V gives CDR1 KGHSH, CDR2 LQKENI. The chain's CDR3 is CASSPPLFGTSTRLNEQFF. The DNA for the CDR3 is TGTGCCAGCTCACCACCTTTGTTCGGGACTAGCACCCGATTGAATGAGCAGTTCTTC. Using reference TRBV18 and TRBJ2-1 for the parts outside the CDR3, the full variable domain is NAGVMQNPRHLVRRRGQEARLRCSPMKGHSHVYWYRQLPEEGLKFMVYLQKENIIDESGMPKERFSAEFPKEGPSILRIQQVVRGDSAAYFCASSPPLFGTSTRLNEQFFGPGTRLTVL.

The chain joins TRBV29-1 to TRBJ2-1; D uncertain. The CDR3 contains 10 residues. From germline, CDR1 is SQVTM and CDR2 ANQGSEA. The ends were cut back, 4 bases at V and 10 bases at J, with 8 bases in the middle. The CDR3 here is CSVVLREQFF. CDR3 nucleotide sequence: TGCAGCGTTGTTTTACGAGAGCAGTTCTTC.

The chain carries TRBV4-3 and TRBJ2-3; D might be TRBD2 (6 bases). The CDR3 consists of 14 residues. The germline V gene encodes CDR1 LGHNA and CDR2 YSLEER. Trimming left V 4 bases short and J 2 bases short, with 10 bases between. CDR3 in amino acids: CASSPAGSTDTQYF. CDR3 nucleotide sequence: TGCGCCAGCAGCCCGGCGGGATCCACAGATACGCAGTATTTT.

The J gene is TRBJ1-5, the V gene TRBV28, with D unresolved. This CDR3 is 14 amino acids long. CDR1 and CDR2 (germline): MDHEN, SYDVKM. V was clipped by 2 bases and J by 4 bases, with 9 bases between them. The CDR3 region is CASSLATVNQPQHF. DNA for the CDR3: TGTGCCAGCAGTTTAGCCACGGTTAATCAGCCCCAGCATTTT.

V gene TRBV15 combines with J gene TRBJ1-5; 7 bases fit TRBD1. The V gene end was trimmed by 0 bases and the J gene end by 7 bases; junction bases not matched to a gene: 12. Per germline, CDR1 LNHNV and CDR2 YYDKDF (reference sequence). The CDR3 totals 17 residues. CDR3 residues: CATSRDPTGRIRQPQHF. Written as DNA, the CDR3 is TGTGCCACCAGCAGAGATCCGACAGGGAGGATTAGACAGCCCCAGCATTTT.

The chain's CDR3 is CSAGTGTGGEQYF. The CDR3 nucleotides read TGCAGCGCAGGGACAGGGACCGGCGGAGAGCAGTACTTC. The J gene is TRBJ2-7, the V gene TRBV29-1; 9 bases line up with TRBD1. With 7 bases clipped from V and 7 bases from J, the junction kept 11 bases outside the gene matches. In germline, CDR1 is SQVTM, CDR2 ANQGSEA. This CDR3 spans 13 amino acids.